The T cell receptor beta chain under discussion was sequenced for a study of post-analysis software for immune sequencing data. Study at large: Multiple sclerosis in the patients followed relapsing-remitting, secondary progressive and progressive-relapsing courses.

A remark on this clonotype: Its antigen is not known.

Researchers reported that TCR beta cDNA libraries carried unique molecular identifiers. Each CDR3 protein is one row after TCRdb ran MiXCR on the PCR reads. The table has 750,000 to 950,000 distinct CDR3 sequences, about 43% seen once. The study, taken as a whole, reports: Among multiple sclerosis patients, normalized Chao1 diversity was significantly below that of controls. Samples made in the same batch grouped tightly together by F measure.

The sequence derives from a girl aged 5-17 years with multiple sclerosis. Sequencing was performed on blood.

CDR3 DNA: TGTGCCACCAGCGGGGGCGGAAGCACAGATACGCAGTATTTT. Amino acids: CATSGGGSTDTQYF. The chain is built from TRBV15 and TRBJ2-3; TRBD1 is a possible D gene (6 bases). This CDR3 is 14 amino acids long. The germline gives CDR1 LNHNV, CDR2 YYDKDF (reference sequence). V was pared by 5 bases and J by 0 bases, with 9 bases between.